The clone carrying this T cell receptor (beta chain) has just one count. The germline V gene has CDR1 SGHRS and CDR2 YFSETQ. V was pared by 6 bases and J by 7 bases, with 13 bases between. The CDR3 consists of 12 residues. This record belongs to a study of cytotoxic CD8 clonotypes in ibrutinib-treated CLL. The protocol was immunoSEQ multiplex PCR, while the TCRdb copy is restricted to in-frame clones and leaves out a portion. The sample lists around 330,000 clones, roughly 67% seen once, with roughly 6.7% in the top ten. Material: PBMCs, obtained after 36 months of ibrutinib treatment. This chain links TRBV5-1 with TRBJ2-5; D unclear. This TCR was recovered from a human donor with chronic lymphocytic leukemia. CDR3 in amino acids: CASTAALGTQYF. In nucleotides, the CDR3 is TGCGCCAGCACGGCTGCTCTCGGGACCCAGTACTTC.